A selection of T cell receptor beta chains follows, all from one sample in a study of blood T cell repertoires in COVID-19. Using immunoSEQ multiplex PCR, the repertoire was profiled, and TCRdb retains in-frame clones only, with some absent. In the table there are more than 60,000 clones, approximately 80% of which are singletons. Sequencing input: peripheral blood. These receptor sequences come from a man between 60 and 70 years old with active or convalescent COVID-19. Both conserved end residues are part of each CDR3. A D gene is named only where the DNA matches it firmly.

j_call,d_call,v_call,cdr3_aa
TRBJ1-2,.,TRBV6-1,CASSEPVEYGYTF
TRBJ2-4,.,TRBV30,CAWSTGQGGIAKNIQYF
TRBJ1-6,TRBD1,TRBV6-5,CASSPTGVGNSPLHF
TRBJ1-1,.,TRBV10-3,CAISERPTTNTEAFF
TRBJ2-1,.,TRBV18,CASSPATQSSYNEQFF
TRBJ2-7,.,TRBV6-2/TRBV6-3,CASSYSSTDRLPYEQYF
TRBJ2-2,.,TRBV14,CASSPALGRGTTGELFF
TRBJ2-2,TRBD2,TRBV7-6,CASSSVTLAGTNTGELFF
TRBJ2-3,TRBD2,TRBV5-4,CASSLGAGADTQYF
TRBJ1-2,TRBD1,TRBV4-3,CASSQGTGVEYGYTF